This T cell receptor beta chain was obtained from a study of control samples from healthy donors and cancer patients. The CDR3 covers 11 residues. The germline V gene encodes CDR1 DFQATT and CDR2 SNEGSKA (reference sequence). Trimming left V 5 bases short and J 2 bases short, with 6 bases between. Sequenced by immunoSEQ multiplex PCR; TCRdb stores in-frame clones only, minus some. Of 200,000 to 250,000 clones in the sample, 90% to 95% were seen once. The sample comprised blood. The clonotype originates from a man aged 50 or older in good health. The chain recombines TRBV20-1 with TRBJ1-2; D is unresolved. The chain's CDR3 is CSAAGNYGYTF. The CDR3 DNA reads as TGCAGTGCTGCGGGGAACTATGGCTACACCTTC.